These T cell receptor beta chains were read from a single sample in a study of cytomegalovirus exposure and HLA in healthy donors. Sequencing was performed with immunoSEQ multiplex PCR; in TCRdb, only in-frame clones are kept and a portion is missing. This sample has 140,000 to 150,000 clones; around four fifths occur once, and the top ten carry 9.7%. Material: PBMCs. The receptor set was obtained from a woman in her sixties in good health and CMV-seropositive. Each CDR3 is given with its conserved first and last residue. Fields, in order: J gene, D gene, V gene, clone size, CDR3 length, CDR3 DNA, CDR3 protein. A D gene is named only where the DNA matches it firmly. Not all rows give a size; the values are once, few, many and, for expanded clones, a class.

TRBJ2-1	NA	TRBV7-9	NA	13	TGTGCCAGCAGCTTCAACGGTTACAATGAGCAGTTCTTC	CASSFNGYNEQFF
TRBJ2-7	TRBD2	TRBV27	once	15	TGTGCCAGCAGTTTAGTCGGCGGGGGACCCTACGAGCAGTACTTC	CASSLVGGGPYEQYF
TRBJ2-1	TRBD2	TRBV19	NA	14	TGTGCCAGTAGTATGAGGCTAGCGGGATTTGAGCAGTTCTTC	CASSMRLAGFEQFF
TRBJ2-5	TRBD1	TRBV29-1	NA	12	TGCAGCCTATATACAGGGGGAGAGACCCAGTACTTC	CSLYTGGETQYF
TRBJ1-3	TRBD1	TRBV7-9	NA	15	TGTGCCAGCAGCCACGAGGGGGCGCCTGGAAACACCATATATTTT	CASSHEGAPGNTIYF
TRBJ1-1	NA	TRBV4-1	few	14	TGCGCCAGCAGCCAAGTCTCCGGACAGTTTGAAGCTTTCTTT	CASSQVSGQFEAFF
TRBJ2-2	NA	TRBV28	NA	13	TGTGCCAGTACCGACAGTAACACCGGGGAGCTGTTTTTT	CASTDSNTGELFF
TRBJ2-7	NA	TRBV6-5	NA	14	TGTGCCAGCAGTTACTCGCCGGGCTCCTACGAGCAGTACTTC	CASSYSPGSYEQYF
TRBJ2-7	NA	TRBV30	once	14	TGTGCCTGGAGTGTCAGGCGGGGCTCCTACGAGCAGTACTTC	CAWSVRRGSYEQYF
TRBJ1-1	NA	TRBV27	NA	14	TGTGCCAGCAGCCGGATAGGGGGGAACACTGAAGCTTTCTTT	CASSRIGGNTEAFF
TRBJ2-7	TRBD2	TRBV7-2	NA	15	TGTGCCAGCAGCTCAATCGGGACTAGCGGGAGCGAGCAGTACTTC	CASSSIGTSGSEQYF
TRBJ2-7	NA	TRBV6-5	NA	13	TGTGCCAGCAGTTACTCGCTCGGGTACGAGCAGTACTTC	CASSYSLGYEQYF
TRBJ2-7	NA	TRBV5-4	NA	14	TGTGCCAGCAGCTTCGGCGGTGTGGTCCACGAGCAGTACTTC	CASSFGGVVHEQYF
TRBJ1-2	NA	TRBV29-1	NA	12	TGCAGCGCCGAAGGTCCCGGCGGCGGCTACACCTTC	CSAEGPGGGYTF
TRBJ2-3	NA	TRBV7-9	NA	13	TGTGCCTTAAGAGGGAGGAGCACAGATACGCAGTATTTT	CALRGRSTDTQYF
TRBJ2-7	TRBD2	TRBV5-6	once	14	TGTGCCAGCAGCAGGGGACTAGTTCCGGGCGAGCAGTACTTC	CASSRGLVPGEQYF
TRBJ2-7	TRBD2	TRBV28	NA	15	TGTGCCAGCACCCCCCTGGGCGGGAGGGAATATGAGCAGTACTTC	CASTPLGGREYEQYF
TRBJ2-1	NA	TRBV7-3	NA	15	TGTGCCAGCAGCTTATACCCGGGTCCCAACAATGAGCAGTTCTTC	CASSLYPGPNNEQFF
TRBJ2-7	TRBD1	TRBV6-5	NA	14	TGTGCCAGCAATCGGGACAGGGTGAGCTACGAGCAGTACTTC	CASNRDRVSYEQYF
TRBJ2-7	TRBD1	TRBV11-3	NA	15	TGTGCCAGCAGAAGGGACAGGGGGACTTCCTACGAGCAGTACTTC	CASRRDRGTSYEQYF
TRBJ1-1	TRBD1	TRBV25-1	NA	14	TGTGCCAGCAGTGGTTACAGGGGCCGCACTGAAGCTTTCTTT	CASSGYRGRTEAFF
TRBJ1-3	NA	TRBV28	few	16	TGTGCCAGCAGTCGCCTCACAGGAGCCTCTGGAAACACCATATATTTT	CASSRLTGASGNTIYF
TRBJ2-5	NA	TRBV5-8	NA	16	TGTGCCAGCAGCTTGGCGGCGACAGGAATTGGAGAGACCCAGTACTTC	CASSLAATGIGETQYF
TRBJ2-2	NA	TRBV7-2	NA	13	TGTGCCAGCAGCTTAGTGACTATCGGGGAGCTGTTTTTT	CASSLVTIGELFF
TRBJ2-7	TRBD1	TRBV5-1	NA	13	TGCGCCAGCAGCTTGGGCGACAGGGACGAGCAGTACTTC	CASSLGDRDEQYF
TRBJ1-1	NA	TRBV10-3	NA	12	TGTGCCATCAGTGATCAGGACACTGAAGCTTTCTTT	CAISDQDTEAFF
TRBJ1-5	NA	TRBV18	NA	19	TGTGCCAGCTCACCTAGTGAAGGGGCAGAGTCTTATAGCAATCAGCCCCAGCATTTT	CASSPSEGAESYSNQPQHF
TRBJ2-1	TRBD2	TRBV11-2	NA	16	TGTGCCAGCACCAAAACTGCGGTAGCGGGATACAATGAGCAGTTCTTC	CASTKTAVAGYNEQFF
TRBJ1-2	NA	TRBV28	NA	11	TGTGCCAGCACCGGTCACTATGGCTACACCTTC	CASTGHYGYTF
TRBJ2-1	NA	TRBV29-1	NA	13	TGCAGCGTTCTAGCGAAAGCCTACAATGAGCAGTTCTTC	CSVLAKAYNEQFF
TRBJ1-5	NA	TRBV28	NA	15	TGTGCCAGCACCTCCGGGACAAATAGCAATCAGCCCCAGCATTTT	CASTSGTNSNQPQHF
TRBJ2-3	TRBD2	TRBV5-1	NA	17	TGCGCCAGCAGCTTGGCCACTAGCGGGACTACGAGGCGTACGCAGTATTTT	CASSLATSGTTRRTQYF
TRBJ2-5	NA	TRBV7-2	NA	12	TGTGCCAGCAGCCCGTACCAAGAGACCCAGTACTTC	CASSPYQETQYF
TRBJ2-5	NA	TRBV7-6	once	11	TGTGCCAGCAGCCACACGGAGACCCAGTACTTC	CASSHTETQYF